A single T cell receptor beta chain is shown here with its context. The antigen remains undetermined. The entry originates in a study of cytomegalovirus exposure and HLA in healthy donors. Findings of the study overall: Being indistinguishable, some V segments were excluded, TRBV6-2 and TRBV6-3 among them. Later, an analysis showed that TCR beta chains associated with HLA were more clonally expanded than others that were equally common. A later analysis linked a missense variant in DCLRE1C to the trimming of TCR beta V and J genes. Cytomegalovirus status was reportedly diagnosed by the classifier with high sensitivity and specificity.

In the PCR, 60 Vbeta and 13 Jbeta primers were used. Some clones are missing from TCRdb's copy, which holds only in-frame ones; the method was immunoSEQ multiplex PCR. The sample has 120,000 or so clones, over 60% seen once. V lost 1 base and J lost 4, with 15 bases in between. The germline CDR1 and CDR2 sequences are SGHRS and YFSETQ. The CDR3 extends over 16 amino acids. The TCR originated in a woman between 55 and 75 years old in good health and CMV-seropositive. Sequencing was done on a sample of PBMCs. V usage is TRBV5-1 and J usage is TRBJ1-3; weak D call: TRBD1 (5 bases). In DNA form, the CDR3 reads TGCGCCAGCAGCTTGAGTCTGCAGGGTTCGGGAAACACCATATATTTT. It is translated as CASSLSLQGSGNTIYF. Together with reference TRBV5-1 and TRBJ1-3, the CDR3 gives the full variable domain: KAGVTQTPRYLIKTRGQQVTLSCSPISGHRSVSWYQQTPGQGLQFLFEYFSETQRNKGNFPGRFSGRQFSNSRSEMNVSTLELGDSALYLCASSLSLQGSGNTIYFGEGSWLTVV.